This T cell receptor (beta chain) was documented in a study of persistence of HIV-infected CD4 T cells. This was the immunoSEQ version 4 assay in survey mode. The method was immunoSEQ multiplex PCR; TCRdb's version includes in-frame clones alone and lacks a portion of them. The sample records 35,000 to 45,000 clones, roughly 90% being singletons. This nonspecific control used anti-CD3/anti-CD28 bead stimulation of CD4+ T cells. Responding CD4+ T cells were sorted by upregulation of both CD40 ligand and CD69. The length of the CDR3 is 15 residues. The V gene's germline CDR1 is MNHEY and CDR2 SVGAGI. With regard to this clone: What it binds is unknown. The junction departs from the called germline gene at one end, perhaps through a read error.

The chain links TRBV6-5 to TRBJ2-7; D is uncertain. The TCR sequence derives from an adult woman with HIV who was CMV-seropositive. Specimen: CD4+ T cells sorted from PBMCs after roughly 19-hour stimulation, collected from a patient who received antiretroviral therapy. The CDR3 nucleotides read TGTGCCAGCAGTAACTCACAGTGGCCTTCCCACGAGCAGTACTTC. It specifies CASSNSQWPSHEQYF.